The sequence of this TCR beta chain was determined in a study of post-analysis software for immune sequencing data. Study overall: Recorded subtypes: relapsing-remitting, secondary progressive, progressive-relapsing; some patients unannotated. General observations from the study: Significantly lower normalized Chao1 diversity was found in patients with multiple sclerosis relative to controls. Samples from one preparation batch, clustered by F measure, grouped strongly together.

Prepared libraries of TCR beta cDNA carried unique molecular identifiers. Each batch of roughly 1 to 11 million T cells produced hundreds of thousands of cDNA molecules. MiXCR was run by TCRdb on the PCR reads, yielding one entry per CDR3 protein. The sample lists approximately 730,000 distinct CDR3 sequences, about 27% occurring once. Only a few counts were recorded for this clonotype. The antigen remains undetermined. The TCR comes from a girl aged 5 to 17 with multiple sclerosis. Input material: blood.

The DNA of the CDR3 is TGCGCCAGCAGCCCGGCGTCTACCATCCTTAACTATGGCTACACCTTC. This encodes CASSPASTILNYGYTF. J is TRBJ1-2 and V is TRBV5-1; no definite D call. The V gene lost 4 bases and the J gene lost 1 base, with 17 bases spanning the gap. Germline V gene lookup returns CDR1 SGHRS and CDR2 YFSETQ. The CDR3 has 16 residues.